This T cell receptor (beta chain) was identified in a study of shared clonotypes between healthy human individuals. Only in-frame clones appear in the TCRdb table, and some are missing; sequencing was by immunoSEQ multiplex PCR. This table holds about 340,000 clones, around four fifths found once. The CDR3 totals 16 residues. The germline V gene has CDR1 SGHVS and CDR2 FQNEAQ. Trimming removed 5 bases at V and 5 bases at J, with 18 bases between. This clone was seen only a few times. No antigen is known for it. The study, taken as a whole, reports: Relative to clonotypes present in all four donors, those not shared had lower generation probabilities.

The chain combines TRBV7-8 with TRBJ2-2, with D possibly being TRBD2 (6 bases). The sequence came from a man in his thirties or forties in good health. Input material: memory CD4+ T cells sorted from blood. Sample subset: CD45RA-negative fraction. CDR3 DNA sequence: TGTGCCAGCAGCCCTAGGCGAATAGCGGAGACCGGGGAGCTGTTTTTT. Translated: CASSPRRIAETGELFF.